This is a list of T cell receptor beta chains from one sample in a study of identical twins. Each CDR3 protein is one row after TCRdb ran MiXCR on the 5' RACE reads. The data contain a few hundred thousand distinct CDR3 sequences, approximately 17% of them singletons. The sequencing sample was made of naive T cells sorted from blood. These receptors originate from a man between 45 and 60 years old in good health. The CDR3 runs from the conserved cysteine through the conserved F or W. Fields, in order: clone size, J gene, V gene, D gene, CDR3 DNA, CDR3 protein. A D gene is named only where the DNA matches it firmly. The size of a clone is reported for some rows only, either as once, few or many, or as a class for expanded clones.

abundance: few; j_gene: TRBJ2-1; v_gene: TRBV12-3/TRBV12-4; d_gene: TRBD2; CDR3nt: TGTGCCAGCAGTTCCCTCCTAGCGGGACCTTACAATGAGCAGTTCTTC; CDR3aa: CASSSLLAGPYNEQFF
abundance: NA; j_gene: TRBJ1-1; v_gene: TRBV10-3; d_gene: NA; CDR3nt: TGTGCCATCAGTGAGTCGAAGTTTGAAGCTTTCTTT; CDR3aa: CAISESKFEAFF
abundance: NA; j_gene: TRBJ2-1; v_gene: TRBV5-1; d_gene: TRBD2; CDR3nt: TGCGCCAGCAGCCCAGGGAGCGGGGGGGCCAGGGAGCAGTTCTTC; CDR3aa: CASSPGSGGAREQFF
abundance: many; j_gene: TRBJ1-4; v_gene: TRBV11-3; d_gene: TRBD1; CDR3nt: TGTGCCAGCAGCGTAAGGACAGGGAGTGAAAAACTGTTTTTT; CDR3aa: CASSVRTGSEKLFF
abundance: many; j_gene: TRBJ1-6; v_gene: TRBV20-1; d_gene: TRBD1; CDR3nt: TGCAGTGCCGGGACAGGGTCTTATAATTCACCCCTCCACTTT; CDR3aa: CSAGTGSYNSPLHF
abundance: many; j_gene: TRBJ1-6; v_gene: TRBV12-3/TRBV12-4; d_gene: NA; CDR3nt: TGTGCCAGCAGTTTAGGGGATAATTCACCCCTCCACTTT; CDR3aa: CASSLGDNSPLHF
abundance: many; j_gene: TRBJ2-1; v_gene: TRBV4-1; d_gene: TRBD2; CDR3nt: TGCGCCAGCAGCCAAGCGGCGGGGGAGGTAAATGAGCAGTTCTTC; CDR3aa: CASSQAAGEVNEQFF
abundance: many; j_gene: TRBJ2-5; v_gene: TRBV27; d_gene: TRBD1; CDR3nt: TGTGCCAGCAGTTCGACAGGGTGGGAGACCCAGTACTTC; CDR3aa: CASSSTGWETQYF
abundance: NA; j_gene: TRBJ2-4; v_gene: TRBV19; d_gene: NA; CDR3nt: TGTGCCAGTAGTATCCGCTCGCCCCAGAACATTCAGTACTTC; CDR3aa: CASSIRSPQNIQYF
abundance: many; j_gene: TRBJ2-1; v_gene: TRBV7-2; d_gene: NA; CDR3nt: TGTGCCAGCAGCTTAGGACTAGGGACCTACAATGAGCAGTTCTTC; CDR3aa: CASSLGLGTYNEQFF
abundance: many; j_gene: TRBJ1-2; v_gene: TRBV15; d_gene: TRBD1; CDR3nt: TGTGCCACCAGCAGAGAGCCGACAGGGGACTATGGCTACACCTTC; CDR3aa: CATSREPTGDYGYTF
abundance: NA; j_gene: TRBJ2-5; v_gene: TRBV24-1; d_gene: NA; CDR3nt: TGTGCCACCAGTGATCCCAGGCCTAGCGAACAAGAGACCCAGTACTTC; CDR3aa: CATSDPRPSEQETQYF
abundance: NA; j_gene: TRBJ2-5; v_gene: TRBV11-2; d_gene: NA; CDR3nt: TGTGCCAGCTCCAACGGGGGGCCAGAGACCCAGTACTTC; CDR3aa: CASSNGGPETQYF